What follows are 16 T cell receptor beta chains derived from one specimen sequenced in a study of T cells after somatic rescue of genetic block. Method: immunoSEQ multiplex PCR; TCRdb's copy keeps in-frame clones and lacks some. The table shows 110,000 or so clones, with 85% to 95% occurring only once. Sequenced: peripheral blood mononuclear cells (PBMCs). These receptors came from a woman aged 18-35 years.

In DNA, the CDR3 is TGTGCCACCAGCAGAGATACGGATATACGAACTGAAGCTTTCTTT. Translation gives CATSRDTDIRTEAFF. The chain has TRBV15 and TRBJ1-1; D call uncertain. Trimming stripped 0 bases from V and 5 bases from J, with 13 bases between. The CDR3 has 15 residues. Germline assignment: CDR1 LNHNV and CDR2 YYDKDF (reference sequence).

As regards this clone: One junction end does not reproduce the germline sequence, and a read error may be involved. The chain is built from TRBV2 and TRBJ2-5; TRBD2 aligns across 13 bases. The length of the CDR3 is 15 residues. Germline V CDR1 and CDR2: SNHLY, FYNNEI. This CDR3 reads CASREQTSGGETQYF. The CDR3 DNA reads as TGTGCCAGCCGTGAGCAGACTAGCGGGGGGGAGACCCAGTACTTC. Full variable domain (outside the CDR3, taken from reference TRBV2 and TRBJ2-5): EPEVTQTPSHQVTQMGQEVILRCVPISNHLYFYWYRQILGQKVEFLVSFYNNEISEKSEIFDDQFSVERPDGSNFTLKIRSTKLEDSAMYFCASREQTSGGETQYFGPGTRLLVL.

This sequence joins TRBV2 and TRBJ1-2, with TRBD1 matching over 11 bases. J lost 1 base, V lost 3 bases, and 7 bases had no gene match. The germline V gene has CDR1 SNHLY and CDR2 FYNNEI. The CDR3 is 17 residues long. The CDR3 region has the DNA TGTGCCAGCAGTGAGTCTGGACAGGGGGCAGATAACTATGGCTACACCTTC. Protein product: CASSESGQGADNYGYTF.

The chain employs TRBV5-1 and TRBJ2-1; a weak D match, TRBD2 (6 bases). The CDR3 is 15 amino acids. The germline V gene encodes CDR1 SGHRS and CDR2 YFSETQ. V lost 5 bases to trimming and J lost 3 bases, with 15 bases between them. CDR3 sequence: CASRDGTRGYNEQFF. The CDR3 DNA reads as TGCGCCAGCAGGGACGGGACGCGGGGCTACAATGAGCAGTTCTTC. Using reference TRBV5-1 and TRBJ2-1 for the parts outside the CDR3, the full variable domain is KAGVTQTPRYLIKTRGQQVTLSCSPISGHRSVSWYQQTPGQGLQFLFEYFSETQRNKGNFPGRFSGRQFSNSRSEMNVSTLELGDSALYLCASRDGTRGYNEQFFGPGTRLTVL.

The chain uses TRBV6-1 and TRBJ2-7; D might be TRBD1 (6 bases). V was cut by 8 bases and J by 0 bases, with 8 bases left in between. CDR3 size: 12 residues. Germline assignment: CDR1 MNHNS and CDR2 SASEGT. The CDR3 region has the DNA TGTGCCAGCGGGGACAACTCCTACGAGCAGTACTTC. Its protein is CASGDNSYEQYF.

The chain carries TRBV4-3 and TRBJ1-1; D gene uncertain. This CDR3 comprises 13 residues. The V end was cut by 11 bases, the J end by 1 base, with 14 bases between. Germline loops: CDR1 LGHNA, CDR2 YSLEER. The CDR3 DNA follows: TGCGCCTCCTCCGACGGCTCGAACACTGAAGCTTTCTTT. Its protein product is CASSDGSNTEAFF.

The V call is TRBV30, the J call TRBJ1-5; D unclear. The germline CDR1 and CDR2 sequences are GTSNPN and SVGIG (reference sequence). Trimming cost V 2 bases and J 9 bases, with 11 bases left between them. This CDR3 is built from 12 residues. Here the CDR3 DNA reads TGTGCCTGGAGTAATCCCGGTGCGCCCCAGCATTTT. This translates into CAWSNPGAPQHF. The variable domain in full, completed from reference TRBV30 and TRBJ1-5, reads SQTIHQWPATLVQPVGSPLSLECTVEGTSNPNLYWYRQAAGRGLQLLFYSVGIGQISSEVPQNLSASRPQDRQFILSSKKLLLSDSGFYLCAWSNPGAPQHFGDGTRLSIL.

The chain uses TRBV19 and TRBJ2-5; 9 bases map to TRBD1. The CDR3 loop spans 12 amino acids. V lost 1 base, J lost 10 bases, and 1 base stayed unmatched. CDR1 and CDR2 from the germline V gene are LNHDA and SQIVND (reference sequence). CDR3 in amino acids: CASSIAGQGQYF. The CDR3 bases are TGTGCCAGTAGTATAGCGGGACAGGGCCAGTACTTC.

The gene calls are TRBV2 and TRBJ2-2; the D gene is possibly TRBD2 (7 bases). Per the germline V gene, CDR1 is SNHLY and CDR2 is FYNNEI. Between the trimmed V and J ends, which lost 5 bases and 5 bases, there was a span of 18 bases. The CDR3 is made up of 16 amino acids. Here the CDR3 reads CASSHHEGGWTGELFF. In nucleotides, the CDR3 is TGTGCCAGCAGTCACCACGAGGGGGGGTGGACCGGGGAGCTGTTTTTT.

The chain combines TRBV6-5 with TRBJ1-5; no clear D gene. V was cut by 0 bases and J by 4 bases, with 4 bases left in between. Germline V gene data show CDR1 as MNHEY and CDR2 as SVGAGI. The CDR3 spans 13 residues. CDR3: CASSYSFNQPQHF. DNA of the CDR3: TGTGCCAGCAGTTACTCCTTTAATCAGCCCCAGCATTTT.

This clone was counted a few times. The chain has TRBV5-1 and TRBJ1-2; D gene ambiguous. The germline V and J ends were trimmed by 6 bases and 5 bases, with 14 bases remaining between them. The CDR3 extends over 13 amino acids. Germline CDR1 is SGHRS and CDR2 is YFSETQ. CDR3 protein: CASNPEGGYGYTF. In nucleotides, the CDR3 is TGCGCCAGCAACCCGGAGGGAGGGTATGGCTACACCTTC.

V gene TRBV5-6 combines with J gene TRBJ1-2; D gene unclear. This CDR3 has 14 amino acids. Trimming took off 4 bases at V and 2 bases at J, with 12 bases between the two ends. Germline V lookup: CDR1 SGHDT, CDR2 YYEEEE. The chain's CDR3 is CASSEIGRNYGYTF. DNA of the CDR3: TGTGCCAGCAGCGAAATAGGACGGAACTATGGCTACACCTTC. Using reference TRBV5-6 and TRBJ1-2 for the parts outside the CDR3, the full variable domain is DAGVTQSPTHLIKTRGQQVTLRCSPKSGHDTVSWYQQALGQGPQFIFQYYEEEERQRGNFPDRFSGHQFPNYSSELNVNALLLGDSALYLCASSEIGRNYGYTFGSGTRLTVV.

The chain has TRBV7-9 and TRBJ1-2; 7 nucleotides agree with TRBD1. Per germline, CDR1 SEHNR and CDR2 FQNEAQ (reference sequence). The junction had 13 bases not matched to a gene; V was cut back by 7 bases and J by 8 bases. This CDR3 has 14 amino acids. The CDR3 DNA reads TGTGCCAGCACCTGGGACAGCGGCTCGGAAGGCTACACCTTC. Amino acids: CASTWDSGSEGYTF. Variable domain in full (rest from reference TRBV7-9 and TRBJ1-2): DTGVSQNPRHKITKRGQNVTFRCDPISEHNRLYWYRQTLGQGPEFLTYFQNEAQLEKSRLLSDRFSAERPKGSFSTLEIQRTEQGDSAMYLCASTWDSGSEGYTFGSGTRLTVV.

V is TRBV30 and J is TRBJ1-4; 10 bases agree with TRBD1. The CDR3 runs 16 residues. The junction had 9 bases not matched to a gene; V was cut back by 1 base and J by 7 bases. Germline CDR1 reads GTSNPN; CDR2 reads SVGIG (reference sequence). The CDR3 DNA reads as TGTGCCTGGAGTGGGACCCGGGACAGGGGAGGTGAAAAACTGTTTTTT. Protein product: CAWSGTRDRGGEKLFF.

The chain has TRBV5-5 and TRBJ2-3, with D maybe TRBD2 (5 bases). The CDR3 length is 14 residues. Trimming pared 4 bases from V and 1 base from J, leaving 10 bases between. Germline CDR1 is SGHKS and CDR2 is YYEKEE (reference sequence). CDR3 coding DNA: TGTGCCAGCAGCCGTATCGGGGGCACAGATACGCAGTATTTT. Amino acid sequence: CASSRIGGTDTQYF.

The genes are TRBV2 and TRBJ1-4; D remains unclear. The CDR3 length is 15 residues. Germline values: CDR1 SNHLY, CDR2 FYNNEI. V lost 3 bases, J lost 7 bases, and 15 bases lay in between. The CDR3 sequence: CASSERRGFGEKLFF. CDR3 coding DNA: TGTGCCAGCAGTGAGAGGAGAGGGTTTGGTGAAAAACTGTTTTTT.